This T cell receptor (beta chain) comes out of a study of T cells after yellow fever vaccination (dated by TCRdb to about 2019). Background on the whole study: Libraries from fractions with low cell numbers were prepared with the SMART-Seq v4 Ultra Low Input RNA kit. Two healthy male donors, one aged 18 to 30 and one aged 30 to 40 years, were included in the cohort. Bulk PBMC replicates and cell subsets were isolated from blood drawn at multiple timepoints before and after both primary and secondary immunization. To follow T-cell clones before and after both primary and booster YFV17D yellow fever vaccination, bulk TCR alpha and beta repertoires underwent longitudinal sequencing. The paper's findings and limits, for the study overall: A small fraction of clonotypes appeared in both the CD4 and CD8 compartments, likely as a result of convergent recombination. Most clones expanded after primary vaccination (96% of CD4 and about 85% of CD8) were re-detected after the booster, suggesting that broad memory maintenance occurred. Computational filtering was needed because FACS-sorted repertoires could contain abundant contaminating clonotypes from the bulk population. The secondary T-cell response was found to be weaker but faster than the primary response, with a peak reached on day 5 rather than on day 15. Because only two donors were included in the study, the extent to which the findings can be generalized is limited.

Measured from the cysteine to the phenylalanine, the CDR3 is 12 residues long. The DNA shown is the 36-base CDR3, in frame from base 1. Trimming takes 0 bases from V and 4 bases from J, and the germline ends sit 3 bases apart. CDR1 MNHEY and CDR2 SVGEGT are derived from the germline V gene. This clonotype was seen a handful of times. Its antigen is still unknown. No much larger clone exists at a distance of one base, and base qualities are not known. The treatment or condition label for this specimen denotes: live attenuated yellow fever vaccine strain. At each blood-draw timepoint, two biological replicates of bulk PBMCs were collected. PBMCs were isolated from peripheral blood using a standard Ficoll-Paque protocol. RNA was extracted with TriZol from bulk PBMCs, CD4 and CD8 fractions, and dextramer-positive and dextramer-negative fractions. TCR cDNA was synthesized by 5'RACE template switching, which introduced a universal primer site and unique molecular identifiers. Priming for cDNA synthesis came from both the TCR alpha and TCR beta constant segments. Libraries were amplified in two PCR steps, with sample barcodes and sequencing adapters added in the second step. Sequencing of the libraries was done on either Illumina HiSeq 2500 (2x100 bp) or NovaSeq (2x150 bp). The original methods were these. MIGEC was used to demultiplex reads and collapse the reads into UMI consensus sequences, and MiXCR was used for V(D)J alignment. Using edgeR on replicate PBMC samples, clonotypes were called vaccine-responding if FDR was below 0.01 and the log2 fold change was above 5 up to day 15. Each bulk clonotype received a CD4 or CD8 identity based on whether the sequenced CD4 or CD8 repertoire contained that clonotype at higher abundance. TCRdb took the public reads, trimmed them with fastp at Q25, ran MiXCR for clone calling and kept in-frame beta chains. Rows with a matching CDR3 protein are joined into one entry that keeps the most common DNA and genes. TCRdb, not the original authors, processed these V and J calls. The sample table lists 350,000 or so distinct CDR3 sequences, 7% to 10% of them with a count of one. The ten largest account for 15% to 20% of the sample.

Rearrangement joined TRBV6-2 or TRBV6-3 to TRBJ1-2; the D segment cannot be called with confidence. This TCR derives from a man aged 18 to 29 who received the YFV17D yellow fever vaccine. The sequencing used PBMCs, collected 35 to 50 days after the first yellow fever vaccination. The nucleotides are TGTGCCAGCAGTTACTCTAGCTATGGCTACACCTTC. This yields the protein CASSYSSYGYTF.